The 29 T cell receptor beta chains given below trace back to one sample, sequenced in a study of CD8 T cells in Susac syndrome. Reverse transcription of about 0.5 to 1 ug RNA used random hexamers. TCRdb re-analysed the immunoSEQ multiplex PCR reads in MiXCR, keeping a single row per CDR3 protein. The sample records 150,000 to 180,000 distinct CDR3 sequences, roughly 95% being singletons. The sample was CD4+ T cells from PBMCs. These receptors were taken from a human donor with Susac syndrome.

The rearrangement links TRBV27 to TRBJ2-7; the match to TRBD1 covers 7 bases. From germline, CDR1 is MNHEY and CDR2 SMNVEV (reference sequence). This CDR3 has 14 residues. With 5 bases clipped from V and 2 bases from J, the junction kept 6 bases outside the gene matches. CDR3 sequence (DNA): TGTGCCAGCAGTAAGGACAGGTTTGCCTACGAGCAGTACTTC. It yields the protein CASSKDRFAYEQYF.

This sequence joins TRBV11-2 and TRBJ2-2, with D possibly TRBD1 on 5 matching bases. CDR3 length equals 16 residues. Looked up from germline, CDR1 is SGHAT and CDR2 is FQNNGV. The V gene lost 5 bases and the J gene lost 7 bases, with 20 bases spanning the gap. CDR3 loop: CASSPILTREHGELFF. The CDR3 bases are TGTGCCAGCAGCCCTATTTTGACCAGGGAACACGGGGAGCTGTTTTTT.

V and J are TRBV4-3 and TRBJ1-4, with TRBD1 matching 12 bases. Germline CDR1 is LGHNA and CDR2 is YSLEER. This CDR3 is built from 20 residues. The ends lost 2 bases at V and 7 bases at J; junction bases unmatched: 17. The CDR3 DNA follows: TGCGCCAGCAGCCAATTCACGGTGGGACAGGGGGCCGTAGGTGGTGAAAAACTGTTTTTT. Its protein product is CASSQFTVGQGAVGGEKLFF.

The J gene is TRBJ1-2, the V gene TRBV14, with a tentative D call TRBD1 (5 bases). Germline lookup yields CDR1 SGHDN and CDR2 FVKESK. CDR3 length: 13 amino acids. Trimming stripped 3 bases from V and 3 bases from J, with 8 bases between. The CDR3 nucleotides are TGTGCCAGCAGCCAGGAACAGGACTATGGCTACACCTTC. Translating it yields CASSQEQDYGYTF.

The chain carries TRBV29-1 and TRBJ1-2; D ambiguous. The germline CDR1 and CDR2 sequences are SQVTM and ANQGSEA. This CDR3 spans 13 amino acids. Between the trimmed V and J ends, which lost 1 base and 6 bases, there was a span of 12 bases. CDR3 loop: CSVEGLGQNGYTF. Here the CDR3 DNA reads TGCAGCGTTGAAGGTCTAGGGCAGAATGGCTACACCTTC.

The chain recombines TRBV9 with TRBJ2-5; perhaps TRBD2 as D (5 bases). V lost 0 bases, J lost 1 base, and 13 bases lay in between. Germline V lookup: CDR1 SGDLS, CDR2 YYNGEE. The CDR3 has 16 amino acids. The CDR3 DNA follows: TGTGCCAGCAGCGTAGGACTAACTAGAATCCAAGAGACCCAGTACTTC. Translated: CASSVGLTRIQETQYF.

The V gene is TRBV5-1, the J gene TRBJ1-5; weak D call: TRBD1 (6 bases). This CDR3 has 12 residues. The V end lost 5 bases, the J end lost 7 bases, and 10 bases lay between the germline ends. Germline assignment: CDR1 SGHRS and CDR2 YFSETQ. CDR3 sequence reads: CASRKGGQPQHF. The CDR3 region has the DNA TGCGCCAGCAGAAAGGGGGGGCAGCCCCAGCATTTT.

This clonotype has only one observation. The chain recombines TRBV20-1 with TRBJ1-2; D is uncertain. This CDR3 contains 12 residues. V lost 1 base, J lost 4 bases, and 7 bases lay in between. CDR1 DFQATT and CDR2 SNEGSKA come from the germline V gene (reference sequence). CDR3 sequence: CSARGQTYGYTF. The DNA for the CDR3 is TGCAGTGCTAGAGGGCAGACCTATGGCTACACCTTC.

The chain couples TRBV27 to TRBJ1-5, with D uncertain. Trimming left V 3 bases short and J 5 bases short, with 8 bases between. This CDR3 spans 13 amino acids. CDR1 is MNHEY and CDR2 is SMNVEV in the germline V gene (reference sequence). CDR3 nucleotides: TGTGCCAGCAGTTTTTCAGTCCATCAGCCCCAGCATTTT. Amino acids: CASSFSVHQPQHF.

The V gene is TRBV4-1, the J gene TRBJ2-3; 10 nucleotides line up with TRBD2. The length of the CDR3 is 17 residues. Germline CDR1 is MGHRA and CDR2 is YSYEKL. The V gene end was trimmed by 0 bases and the J gene end by 5 bases; junction bases not matched to a gene: 8. The CDR3 nucleotides are TGCGCCAGCAGCCAAGAAGGAGCGGGGGGGGCCTTAGATACGCAGTATTTT. It yields the protein CASSQEGAGGALDTQYF.

The chain recombines TRBV10-3 with TRBJ2-2; TRBD1 is a possible D gene (6 bases). CDR1 is ENHRY, CDR2 SYGVKD, per germline. The CDR3 runs 15 residues. Trimming pared 6 bases from V and 0 bases from J, leaving 11 bases between. DNA of the CDR3: TGTGCCATCAGCCTAGGACAGCCGAACACCGGGGAGCTGTTTTTT. This codes for CAISLGQPNTGELFF.

The chain links TRBV20-1 to TRBJ1-2; 7 bases are shared with TRBD1. V gave up 0 bases and J gave up 3 bases; unmatched junction bases: 10. Per germline, CDR1 DFQATT and CDR2 SNEGSKA (reference sequence). CDR3 size: 16 residues. The CDR3: CSARDSGQAGDYGYTF. CDR3 DNA: TGCAGTGCTAGAGATTCAGGACAGGCCGGAGACTATGGCTACACCTTC.

The rearrangement links TRBV3-1 to TRBJ1-6; 7 bases are a match to TRBD1. V shed 9 bases and J 8 bases; nucleotides not matched to a gene: 7. The germline V gene encodes CDR1 LGHDT and CDR2 YNNKEL (reference sequence). The CDR3 has 13 amino acids. The CDR3 here is CASARDSDSPLHF. The CDR3 region has the DNA TGTGCCAGTGCCCGGGACAGCGATTCACCCCTCCACTTT.

The chain is built from TRBV29-1 and TRBJ1-1, with D unresolved. Deletions cut 4 bases from V and 0 bases from J, with 6 bases between. CDR1 and CDR2 (germline): SQVTM, ANQGSEA. CDR3 length equals 12 residues. The CDR3 here is CSVGQMNTEAFF. CDR3 coding DNA: TGCAGCGTTGGGCAAATGAACACTGAAGCTTTCTTT. Using reference TRBV29-1 and TRBJ1-1 for the parts outside the CDR3, the full variable domain is SAVISQKPSRDICQRGTSLTIQCQVDSQVTMMFWYRQQPGQSLTLIATANQGSEATYESGFVIDKFPISRPNLTFSTLTVSNMSPEDSSIYLCSVGQMNTEAFFGQGTRLTVV.

The V call is TRBV20-1, the J call TRBJ1-3; no clear D gene. The CDR3 length is 15 residues. Germline V gene sequence: CDR1 DFQATT, CDR2 SNEGSKA (reference sequence). Trimming took 3 bases from V and 0 from J, leaving 12 bases between them. CDR3 amino acids: CSASRTASSGNTIYF. In DNA, the CDR3 is TGCAGTGCTAGCAGGACGGCATCCTCTGGAAACACCATATATTTT.

The chain couples TRBV27 to TRBJ1-1, with 7 bases that match TRBD1. The V gene's germline CDR1 is MNHEY and CDR2 SMNVEV (reference sequence). The CDR3 is 15 amino acids. J gave up 0 bases and V 8 bases, and 9 bases lay outside the gene matches. The CDR3 protein is CASGQDNVLNTEAFF. Here the CDR3 DNA reads TGTGCCAGCGGACAGGATAACGTTTTGAACACTGAAGCTTTCTTT.

The chain joins TRBV29-1 to TRBJ1-1; D perhaps matches TRBD1 (5 bases). V shed 7 bases and J shed 6 bases, with 15 bases lying between them. From germline, CDR1 is SQVTM and CDR2 ANQGSEA. The CDR3 spans 12 residues. CDR3 loop: CSAQSWGSEAFF. Written as DNA, the CDR3 is TGCAGCGCCCAGTCTTGGGGCTCTGAAGCTTTCTTT.

This chain joins TRBV12-3 or TRBV12-4 and TRBJ2-7, with D tentatively TRBD1 or TRBD2 (5 bases each). The CDR3 covers 13 residues. V lost 7 bases, J lost 5 bases, and 15 bases lay in between. CDR3 protein: CASTDPGRHEQYF. The CDR3 DNA follows: TGTGCCAGCACCGATCCGGGACGCCACGAGCAGTACTTC.

The chain couples TRBV20-1 to TRBJ2-3, with 8 bases identical to TRBD2. This CDR3 contains 17 residues. V dropped 0 bases and J dropped 1; count of bases not matched to a gene: 9. The germline V gene encodes CDR1 DFQATT and CDR2 SNEGSKA (reference sequence). The CDR3 reads CSARDMRGAGGTDTQYF. CDR3 DNA: TGCAGTGCTAGAGATATGCGGGGGGCCGGGGGCACAGATACGCAGTATTTT.

The gene calls are TRBV2 and TRBJ1-3; D unclear. This CDR3 is 14 amino acids long. Trimming cost V 5 bases and J 0 bases, with 8 bases left between them. Germline assignment: CDR1 SNHLY and CDR2 FYNNEI. The CDR3 is CASSYLASGNTIYF. The CDR3 nucleotides read TGTGCCAGCAGTTACTTAGCCTCTGGAAACACCATATATTTT.

The chain employs TRBV12-3 or TRBV12-4 and TRBJ2-5; 8 bases match TRBD1. The V segment lost 6 bases and the J segment 6 bases; nucleotides outside the gene matches: 9. The CDR3 spans 14 residues. CDR3 region: CASRDLTGVKTQYF. CDR3 sequence (DNA): TGTGCCAGCAGGGACCTGACAGGGGTAAAGACCCAGTACTTC.

The gene calls are TRBV12-3 or TRBV12-4 and TRBJ2-3, with a tentative D call TRBD2 (5 bases). V was shortened by 3 bases and J by 6 bases, with 10 bases between the two germline ends. This CDR3 comprises 13 residues. The CDR3 region is CASSLGWRDTQYF. The CDR3 bases are TGTGCCAGCAGTTTGGGGTGGAGGGATACGCAGTATTTT.

This clonotype was observed once. The CDR3 nucleotides are TGTGCCAGCAGCTTATCTAGCGGGGGATACAATGAGCAGTTCTTC. It specifies CASSLSSGGYNEQFF. V is TRBV7-9 and J is TRBJ2-1; 10 bases match TRBD2. This CDR3 has 15 residues. The V and J ends lost 2 bases and 4 bases, in that order; junction bases with no gene match: 2. CDR1 is SEHNR, CDR2 FQNEAQ, per germline (reference sequence).

V is TRBV2 and J is TRBJ1-2; TRBD1 matches at 10 bases. This CDR3 region has 14 residues. After removal of 11 bases from V and 4 bases from J, the junction contained 10 bases not matched to a gene. Germline CDR1 and CDR2: SNHLY and FYNNEI. The CDR3 is CASDPGQGIYGYTF. The CDR3 DNA follows: TGTGCCTCCGACCCGGGACAGGGGATCTATGGCTACACCTTC.

J is TRBJ2-5 and V is TRBV16; D is ambiguous. CDR1 KGHSY and CDR2 FQNENV come from the germline V gene. This CDR3 is built from 13 residues. V was trimmed by 5 bases and J by 3 bases, leaving 10 bases between them. CDR3 sequence: CASSSIEKETQYF. In DNA, the CDR3 is TGTGCCAGCAGCTCGATTGAGAAAGAGACCCAGTACTTC.

This sequence joins TRBV2 and TRBJ1-1, with D perhaps TRBD1 (6 bases). V dropped 1 base and J dropped 10 bases, with 16 bases sitting between them. CDR1 is SNHLY, CDR2 FYNNEI, per germline. The CDR3 totals 14 residues. CDR3 in DNA: TGTGCCAGCAGTGAAGACCAGTCTCCGGGGGCAGCTTTCTTT. Encoded protein: CASSEDQSPGAAFF.

A single count supports this clonotype. This chain joins TRBV27 and TRBJ2-3; 14 bases align to TRBD2. With 5 bases clipped from V and 0 bases from J, the junction kept 16 bases outside the gene matches. The CDR3 is made up of 21 amino acids. Germline-derived CDR1 and CDR2 are MNHEY and SMNVEV (reference sequence). CDR3 DNA: TGTGCCAGCAGTACCACCCGACTAGCGGGGGGGCCAACCCCTAGCACAGATACGCAGTATTTT. It encodes CASSTTRLAGGPTPSTDTQYF.

J is TRBJ2-7 and V is TRBV9; D is perhaps TRBD1 (6 bases). Per germline, CDR1 SGDLS and CDR2 YYNGEE. The CDR3 runs to 13 residues. V was cut by 2 bases and J by 10 bases, with 16 bases left in between. Here the CDR3 reads CASSVDSETGQYF. For the CDR3, the DNA is TGTGCCAGCAGCGTGGACAGTGAGACCGGACAGTACTTC.

The chain couples TRBV7-2 to TRBJ2-7, with TRBD1 as a possible D gene (5 bases). V shed 8 bases and J shed 2 bases, with 13 bases lying between them. Germline V gene data show CDR1 as SGHTA and CDR2 as FQGNSA. This CDR3 contains 13 residues. The DNA of the CDR3 is TGTGCCAGCCGTACTGCAGGGCCCTACGAGCAGTACTTC. This encodes CASRTAGPYEQYF. Variable domain in full (rest from reference TRBV7-2 and TRBJ2-7): GAGVSQSPSNKVTEKGKDVELRCDPISGHTALYWYRQSLGQGLEFLIYFQGNSAPDKSGLPSDRFSAERTGGSVSTLTIQRTQQEDSAVYLCASRTAGPYEQYFGPGTRLTVT.